Listed below are T cell receptor beta chains from one sample, sequenced in a study of CD8+ T cells in alopecia areata. Assay used: immunoSEQ multiplex PCR; TCRdb lists only in-frame clones, some missing. The sample includes some 200,000 clones, around 56% of them seen just once. The sample consisted of CD4+ T cells sorted from blood, taken at week 4, from a patient treated with tofacitinib. Every receptor here comes from a human donor with alopecia areata. CDR3s include the opening cysteine and the closing phenylalanine or tryptophan. D genes are given only for firm matches. Clone size, where shown, is once, few, many, or a class for clones that have expanded.

j_call cdr3_length v_call d_call clone_size cdr3_aa cdr3_nt
TRBJ1-5 15 TRBV19 - few CASSALGSSNQPQHF TGTGCCAGTAGCGCCCTCGGCAGTAGCAATCAGCCCCAGCATTTT
TRBJ2-5 11 TRBV29-1 - few CSARDPRDQYF TGCAGCGCTCGGGACCCCAGGGACCAGTACTTC
TRBJ1-5 15 TRBV30 - - CAWSVTGWGNQPQHF TGTGCCTGGAGTGTAACCGGGTGGGGCAATCAGCCCCAGCATTTT
TRBJ1-4 13 TRBV29-1 TRBD1 - CSVSTGGEEKLFF TGCAGCGTGTCGACAGGGGGTGAAGAAAAACTGTTTTTT
TRBJ1-1 11 TRBV29-1 TRBD1 - CSGGTGGLAFF TGCAGCGGGGGGACAGGGGGCTTAGCTTTCTTT
TRBJ1-5 15 TRBV2 TRBD1 - CASSEEGQGFATQHF TGTGCCAGCAGTGAAGAAGGACAGGGGTTCGCGACCCAGCATTTT
TRBJ1-2 14 TRBV29-1 - few CSVSSSGPRGGYTF TGCAGCGTTTCGTCGTCAGGGCCCCGGGGTGGCTACACCTTC
TRBJ2-5 11 TRBV20-1 - - CCTSSGETQYF TGCTGCACTAGTTCCGGAGAGACCCAGTACTTC
TRBJ2-5 17 TRBV9 TRBD2 - CASSVGDLAGSQETQYF TGTGCCAGCAGCGTAGGAGATCTAGCGGGGTCCCAAGAGACCCAGTACTTC
TRBJ2-5 15 TRBV5-1 - - CASSSSTGLQETQYF TGCGCCAGCAGCTCGTCAACAGGCCTCCAAGAGACCCAGTACTTC
TRBJ2-3 14 TRBV6-1 TRBD1 - CASHRGLAADTQYF TGTGCCAGCCACAGGGGGTTGGCGGCAGATACGCAGTATTTT
TRBJ2-3 16 TRBV25-1 TRBD1 once CASSESGTGGRDTQYF TGTGCCAGCAGTGAATCCGGGACAGGGGGCAGAGATACGCAGTATTTT
TRBJ1-5 14 TRBV7-9 - - CASSGRGSNQPQHF TGTGCCAGCAGTGGTAGGGGTAGCAATCAGCCCCAGCATTTT
TRBJ2-3 12 TRBV30 - - CAWGDSTDTQYF TGTGCCTGGGGGGACAGCACAGATACGCAGTATTTT
TRBJ2-7 16 TRBV29-1 TRBD1 few CSVGKPHRGGSGEQYF TGCAGCGTTGGAAAACCTCACAGGGGCGGGTCGGGCGAGCAGTACTTC
TRBJ2-2 16 TRBV19 TRBD2 - CASSRKISGGGGELFF TGTGCCAGTAGCAGGAAGATTAGCGGGGGAGGCGGGGAGCTGTTTTTT
TRBJ1-1 13 TRBV4-1 - - CASSQDLRTEAFF TGCGCCAGCAGCCAAGATCTAAGGACCGAAGCTTTCTTT
TRBJ2-5 14 TRBV12-5 - - CASGSSATWETQYF TGTGCTAGTGGTTCGTCTGCCACGTGGGAGACCCAGTACTTC
TRBJ1-5 14 TRBV29-1 - - CSVEVSDSNQPQHF TGCAGCGTTGAAGTCTCAGATAGCAATCAGCCCCAGCATTTT
TRBJ2-7 14 TRBV7-2 - - CASSRDPSSYEQYF TGTGCCAGCAGCCGGGACCCGAGCTCCTACGAGCAGTACTTC
TRBJ1-1 13 TRBV29-1 - - CSANRESDTEAFF TGCAGCGCAAACAGGGAATCGGACACTGAAGCTTTCTTT
TRBJ1-1 15 TRBV15 - few CATSSLSGEETEAFF TGTGCCACCAGCAGTCTTTCAGGGGAAGAAACTGAAGCTTTCTTT
TRBJ2-1 16 TRBV29-1 TRBD1 - CSVEGTGEPKYNEQFF TGCAGCGTTGAAGGGACAGGGGAACCAAAATACAATGAGCAGTTCTTC
TRBJ2-7 15 TRBV14 TRBD2 few CASSPGGLAPVKQYF TGTGCCAGCAGCCCGGGCGGACTAGCACCGGTGAAGCAGTACTTC
TRBJ2-5 14 TRBV29-1 TRBD1 - CSVGRTGAMETQYF TGCAGCGTTGGTAGGACAGGGGCGATGGAGACCCAGTACTTC
TRBJ2-3 16 TRBV29-1 - - CSVNGRSSREVGTQYF TGCAGCGTTAACGGGCGGAGTTCACGGGAAGTCGGGACGCAGTATTTT
TRBJ1-6 13 TRBV29-1 - few CSVGSRKDSPLHF TGCAGCGTTGGGTCCCGGAAGGATTCACCCCTCCACTTT
TRBJ2-2 13 TRBV30 - few CAWRSANTGELFF TGTGCCTGGAGATCCGCGAACACCGGGGAGCTGTTTTTT
TRBJ2-7 14 TRBV2 TRBD1 - CASADRGLSYEQYF TGTGCCAGCGCCGACAGGGGGCTGTCCTACGAGCAGTACTTC
TRBJ2-7 12 TRBV30 - once CACRGTSYEQYF TGTGCCTGCCGGGGGACGTCCTACGAGCAGTACTTC
TRBJ2-4 16 TRBV7-2 - - CASSLAGGLAKNIQYF TGTGCCAGCAGCTTAGCCGGAGGGCTAGCCAAAAACATTCAGTACTTC
TRBJ2-7 16 TRBV7-2 TRBD1 - CASSSYSRDRAYEQYF TGTGCCAGCAGCTCCTATAGCCGGGACAGAGCCTACGAGCAGTACTTC
TRBJ2-3 13 TRBV30 - - CAWSVASTDTQYF TGTGCCTGGAGTGTAGCTAGCACAGATACGCAGTATTTT
TRBJ2-7 11 TRBV7-2 - - CASTWGYEQYF TGTGCCAGCACCTGGGGCTACGAGCAGTACTTC
TRBJ2-1 16 TRBV29-1 TRBD2 few CSVVPSGGPAYNEQFF TGCAGCGTTGTTCCTAGCGGGGGGCCCGCCTACAATGAGCAGTTCTTC
TRBJ2-1 16 TRBV4-2 TRBD2 once CASSQDGQRGHNEQFF TGTGCCAGCAGCCAAGATGGTCAGCGGGGGCACAATGAGCAGTTCTTC
TRBJ1-6 16 TRBV2 TRBD1 - CASTIQGGQNNSPLHF TGTGCCAGCACTATACAGGGGGGCCAGAATAATTCACCCCTCCACTTT
TRBJ2-1 16 TRBV9 TRBD2 - CASSVLLAGAYNEQFF TGTGCCAGCAGCGTATTACTAGCGGGGGCCTACAATGAGCAGTTCTTC